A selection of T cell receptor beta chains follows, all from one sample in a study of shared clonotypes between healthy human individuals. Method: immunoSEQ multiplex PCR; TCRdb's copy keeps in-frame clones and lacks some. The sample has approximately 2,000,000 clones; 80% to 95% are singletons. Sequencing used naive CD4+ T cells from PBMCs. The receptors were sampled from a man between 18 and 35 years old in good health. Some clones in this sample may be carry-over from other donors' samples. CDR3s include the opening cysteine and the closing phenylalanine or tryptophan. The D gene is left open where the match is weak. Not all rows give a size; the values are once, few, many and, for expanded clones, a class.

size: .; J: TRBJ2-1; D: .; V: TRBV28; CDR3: CASSAPYNEQFF; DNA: TGTGCCAGCAGCGCCCCATACAATGAGCAGTTCTTC
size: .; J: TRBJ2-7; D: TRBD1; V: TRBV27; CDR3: CASSRDRLGSYEQYF; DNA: TGTGCCAGCAGTCGGGACAGGCTCGGCTCCTACGAGCAGTACTTC
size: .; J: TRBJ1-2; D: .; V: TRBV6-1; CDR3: CASSQGSPGNYGYTF; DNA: TGTGCCAGCAGCCAAGGGTCCCCAGGGAACTATGGCTACACCTTC
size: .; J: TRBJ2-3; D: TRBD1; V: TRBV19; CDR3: CASRRADRGSTDTQYF; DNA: TGTGCCAGTAGACGCGCGGACAGGGGGAGCACAGATACGCAGTATTTT
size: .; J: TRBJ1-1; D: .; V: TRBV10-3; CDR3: CAISESPGSTEAFF; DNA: TGTGCCATCAGTGAGTCGCCAGGGAGCACTGAAGCTTTCTTT
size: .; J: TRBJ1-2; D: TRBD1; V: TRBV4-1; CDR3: CASSQADRGSYGYTF; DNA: TGCGCCAGCAGCCAAGCGGACAGGGGGAGCTATGGCTACACCTTC
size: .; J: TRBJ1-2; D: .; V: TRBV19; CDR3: CASGTLANYGYTF; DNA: TGTGCCAGTGGGACACTAGCTAACTATGGCTACACCTTC
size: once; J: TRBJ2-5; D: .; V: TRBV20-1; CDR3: CSANRAETQYF; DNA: TGCAGTGCCAACAGAGCCGAGACCCAGTACTTC
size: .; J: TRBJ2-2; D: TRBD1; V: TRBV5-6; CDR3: CASSSTGLPTGELFF; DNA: TGTGCCAGCAGCTCGACAGGGTTACCCACCGGGGAGCTGTTTTTT
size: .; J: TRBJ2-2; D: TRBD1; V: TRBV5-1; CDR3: CASSPKGTENTGELFF; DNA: TGCGCCAGCAGCCCTAAGGGGACAGAGAACACCGGGGAGCTGTTTTTT
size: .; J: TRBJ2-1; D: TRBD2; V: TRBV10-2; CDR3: CASRGIAGDPNEQFF; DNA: TGCGCCAGCAGGGGAATAGCGGGAGATCCCAATGAGCAGTTCTTC
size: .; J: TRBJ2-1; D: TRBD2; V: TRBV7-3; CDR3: CASSLVAPGGEQFF; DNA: TGTGCCAGCAGCTTAGTCGCCCCGGGGGGTGAGCAGTTCTTC
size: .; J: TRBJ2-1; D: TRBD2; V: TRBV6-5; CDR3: CASGRGKNEQFF; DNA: TGTGCCAGCGGGAGGGGAAAGAATGAGCAGTTCTTC
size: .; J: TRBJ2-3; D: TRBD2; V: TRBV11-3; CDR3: CASSFRETREGDTQYF; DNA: TGTGCCAGCAGCTTCCGGGAGACTAGGGAGGGCGATACGCAGTATTTT
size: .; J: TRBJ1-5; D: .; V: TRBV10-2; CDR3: CASSSGAGALSNQPQHF; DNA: TGCGCCAGCAGTAGTGGGGCGGGGGCCCTTAGCAATCAGCCCCAGCATTTT
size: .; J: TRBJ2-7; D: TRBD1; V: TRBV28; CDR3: CASSWTGGGYEQYF; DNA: TGTGCCAGCAGTTGGACAGGGGGTGGATACGAGCAGTACTTC
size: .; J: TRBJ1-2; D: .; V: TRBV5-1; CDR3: CASSGQNYGYTF; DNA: TGCGCCAGCAGTGGACAGAACTATGGCTACACCTTC
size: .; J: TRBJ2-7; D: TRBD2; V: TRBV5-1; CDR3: CASSLGQRENYEQYF; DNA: TGCGCCAGCAGCTTGGGGCAGCGGGAGAACTACGAGCAGTACTTC
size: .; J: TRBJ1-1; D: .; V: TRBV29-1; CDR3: CSVEGKGGSRRNTEAFF; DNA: TGCAGCGTTGAGGGAAAGGGGGGCAGTAGGCGCAACACTGAAGCTTTCTTT
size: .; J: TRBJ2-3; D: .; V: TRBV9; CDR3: CASSVEALSTQYF; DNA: TGTGCCAGCAGCGTAGAGGCTCTCTCAACGCAGTATTTT
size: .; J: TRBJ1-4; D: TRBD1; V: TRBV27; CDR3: CASRRMRGHEKLFF; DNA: TGTGCCAGCAGGCGGATGAGGGGGCATGAAAAACTGTTTTTT
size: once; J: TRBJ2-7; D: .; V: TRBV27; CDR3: CASSGVGWEQYF; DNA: TGTGCCAGCAGCGGGGTCGGCTGGGAGCAGTACTTC
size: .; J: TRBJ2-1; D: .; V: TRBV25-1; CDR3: CASSESRGSYNEQFF; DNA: TGTGCCAGCAGTGAATCCAGGGGCTCCTACAATGAGCAGTTCTTC
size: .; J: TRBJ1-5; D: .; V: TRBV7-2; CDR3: CASSLDGGRAGQPQHF; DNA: TGTGCCAGCAGCTTAGACGGCGGCAGGGCGGGGCAGCCCCAGCATTTT
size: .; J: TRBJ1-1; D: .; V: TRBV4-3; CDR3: CASSRAALGNTEAFF; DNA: TGCGCCAGCAGCCGAGCAGCATTAGGGAACACTGAAGCTTTCTTT
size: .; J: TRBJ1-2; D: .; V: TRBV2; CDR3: CASSVRTENYGYTF; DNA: TGTGCCAGCAGTGTCCGGACGGAAAACTATGGCTACACCTTC
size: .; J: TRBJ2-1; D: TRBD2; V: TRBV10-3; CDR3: CAISVGTTYNEQFF; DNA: TGTGCCATCAGTGTCGGGACTACGTACAATGAGCAGTTCTTC
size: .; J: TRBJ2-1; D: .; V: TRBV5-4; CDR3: CASSPGNEQFF; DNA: TGTGCCAGCAGCCCAGGTAATGAGCAGTTCTTC
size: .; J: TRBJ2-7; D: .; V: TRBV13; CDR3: CASSLGGGSSYEQYF; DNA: TGTGCCAGCAGCTTAGGGGGTGGGAGCTCCTACGAGCAGTACTTC
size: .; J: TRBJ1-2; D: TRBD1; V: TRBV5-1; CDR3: CASSASGTGPANGYTF; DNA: TGCGCCAGCAGCGCCTCCGGGACAGGTCCCGCTAATGGCTACACCTTC
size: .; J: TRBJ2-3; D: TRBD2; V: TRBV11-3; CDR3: CASSRGGDTQYF; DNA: TGTGCCAGCAGCAGGGGAGGGGATACGCAGTATTTT
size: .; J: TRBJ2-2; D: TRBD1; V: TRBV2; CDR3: CASGDSPSNTGELFF; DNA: TGTGCCAGTGGGGACAGTCCTTCGAACACCGGGGAGCTGTTTTTT
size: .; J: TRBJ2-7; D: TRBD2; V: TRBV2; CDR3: CASRGTSGYEQYF; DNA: TGTGCCAGCAGGGGGACTAGCGGGTACGAGCAGTACTTC
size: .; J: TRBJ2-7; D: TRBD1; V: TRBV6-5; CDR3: CASSSGQAPWEQYF; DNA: TGTGCCAGCAGTTCGGGACAGGCTCCCTGGGAGCAGTACTTC
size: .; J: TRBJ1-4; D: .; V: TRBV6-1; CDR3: CASSALTDPLQGNEKLFF; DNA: TGTGCCAGCAGTGCCTTAACAGATCCACTACAAGGGAATGAAAAACTGTTTTTT
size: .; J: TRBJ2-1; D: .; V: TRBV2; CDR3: CASTWGMGNEQFF; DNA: TGTGCCAGCACTTGGGGGATGGGCAATGAGCAGTTCTTC
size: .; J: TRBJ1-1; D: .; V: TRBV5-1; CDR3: CASSGVTVNTEAFF; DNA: TGCGCCAGCAGCGGGGTGACGGTGAACACTGAAGCTTTCTTT
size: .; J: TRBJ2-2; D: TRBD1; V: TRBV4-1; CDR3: CATQGAGGELFF; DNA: TGCGCCACACAGGGGGCGGGCGGGGAGCTGTTTTTT
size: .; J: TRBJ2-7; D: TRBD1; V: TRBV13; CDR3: CASSSPGGTGEYEQYF; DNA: TGTGCCAGCAGTTCCCCCGGAGGGACAGGGGAATACGAGCAGTACTTC
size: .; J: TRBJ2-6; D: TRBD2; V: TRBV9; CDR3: CASTAIAGGHPVLTF; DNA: TGTGCCAGCACCGCCATAGCGGGAGGTCACCCCGTCCTGACTTTC
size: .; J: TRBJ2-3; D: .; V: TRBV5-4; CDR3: CASSPGTLPDTQYF; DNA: TGTGCCAGCAGCCCCGGGACATTGCCAGATACGCAGTATTTT
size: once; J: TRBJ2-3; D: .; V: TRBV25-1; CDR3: CASRGSGTDTQYF; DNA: TGTGCCAGCAGGGGTTCGGGCACAGATACGCAGTATTTT
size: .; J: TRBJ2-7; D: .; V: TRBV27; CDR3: CASSLVHTVRPEQYF; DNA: TGTGCCAGCAGTTTAGTGCACACGGTCCGTCCCGAGCAGTACTTC
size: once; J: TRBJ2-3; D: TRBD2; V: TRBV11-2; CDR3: CASSLDLGWTSGTDTQYF; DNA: TGTGCCAGCAGCTTAGATCTGGGCTGGACTAGCGGCACAGATACGCAGTATTTT
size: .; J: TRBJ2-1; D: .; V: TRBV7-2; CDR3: CASSPENRIYNEQFF; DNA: TGTGCCAGCAGCCCGGAGAACAGAATTTACAATGAGCAGTTCTTC